A selection of T cell receptor beta chains follows, all from one sample in a study of beta chain features in type 1 diabetes. Only in-frame clones appear in the TCRdb table, and some are missing; sequencing was by immunoSEQ multiplex PCR. The table records 130,000 or so clones, 7% to 10% of them present only once. The sample was central memory CD4+ T cells from blood. These TCRs come from a man under 40 with type 1 diabetes. Each CDR3 is given with its conserved first and last residue. A D gene is named only where the DNA matches it firmly. For some rows the clone size is stated as once, few or many, or as a class when expanded; others skip it.

D gene,clone size,J gene,V gene,CDR3 protein,CDR3 DNA
NA,few,TRBJ1-5,TRBV10-3,CAISGNLGVNQPQHF,TGTGCCATCAGTGGGAATCTAGGGGTCAATCAGCCCCAGCATTTT
NA,NA,TRBJ1-4,TRBV6-6,CASSPRRTSNEKLFF,TGTGCCAGCAGTCCTCGACGGACATCTAATGAAAAACTGTTTTTT
NA,NA,TRBJ1-2,TRBV25-1,CASSEGGKGYTF,TGTGCCAGCAGTGAAGGAGGGAAAGGCTACACCTTC
NA,NA,TRBJ2-7,TRBV6-1,CASSGGPSVYEQYF,TGTGCCAGCAGTGGAGGTCCTAGCGTCTACGAGCAGTACTTC
NA,few,TRBJ1-6,TRBV4-3,CASSPRSGGGNSPLHF,TGCGCCAGCAGCCCACGGTCGGGAGGGGGTAACTCACCCCTCCACTTT
TRBD2,few,TRBJ2-5,TRBV10-3,CAIRDPTSGGRETQYF,TGTGCCATCAGGGACCCTACTAGCGGGGGGAGAGAGACCCAGTACTTC
TRBD1,few,TRBJ2-1,TRBV11-1,CASSWDRDSSYNEQFF,TGTGCCAGCAGTTGGGACAGAGATAGCTCCTACAATGAGCAGTTCTTC
NA,NA,TRBJ2-5,TRBV18,CASSQGGETQYF,TGTGCCAGCTCCCAAGGGGGAGAGACCCAGTACTTC
NA,NA,TRBJ1-1,TRBV19,CASSSRRSSTEAFF,TGTGCCAGTAGTAGCCGTAGGAGCTCCACTGAAGCTTTCTTT
TRBD2,few,TRBJ2-5,TRBV4-2,CASSQAAGGIQETQYF,TGTGCCAGCAGCCAAGCAGCGGGGGGGATCCAAGAGACCCAGTACTTC
NA,many,TRBJ2-5,TRBV28,CASSFPSLETQYF,TGTGCCAGCAGTTTCCCCAGTTTGGAGACCCAGTACTTC
TRBD1,NA,TRBJ1-2,TRBV4-3,CASSQLQGVNYGYTF,TGCGCCAGCAGCCAGCTACAGGGGGTTAACTATGGCTACACCTTC
NA,NA,TRBJ2-7,TRBV4-1,CASSQGASASVSDYEQYF,TGCGCCAGCAGCCAAGGGGCTAGCGCCTCCGTTAGCGACTACGAGCAGTACTTC
NA,NA,TRBJ1-1,TRBV6-5,CASRLTGETEAFF,TGTGCCAGCAGGCTTACAGGAGAGACTGAAGCTTTCTTT
TRBD1,NA,TRBJ2-7,TRBV5-1,CASSLRDSRADEQYF,TGCGCCAGCAGCTTGCGGGACAGCCGAGCGGACGAGCAGTACTTC
TRBD2,NA,TRBJ2-1,TRBV5-1,CASSLEAGGGNEQFF,TGCGCCAGCAGCTTGGAAGCGGGGGGCGGCAATGAGCAGTTCTTC
NA,NA,TRBJ2-1,TRBV7-9,CASSLVGPGEQFF,TGTGCCAGCAGCTTAGTGGGTCCGGGTGAGCAGTTCTTC
NA,few,TRBJ1-5,TRBV7-8,CASSLVGGRYQPQHF,TGTGCCAGCAGCTTAGTCGGGGGTCGGTATCAGCCCCAGCATTTT
TRBD1,few,TRBJ2-2,TRBV28,CASSLGTAGELFF,TGTGCCAGCAGTTTGGGGACAGCCGGGGAGCTGTTTTTT
NA,NA,TRBJ1-4,TRBV15,CATSRDSFNEKLFF,TGTGCCACCAGCAGGGACAGCTTTAATGAAAAACTGTTTTTT
TRBD1,NA,TRBJ1-4,TRBV11-2,CASSRDREEKLFF,TGTGCCAGCAGCCGGGACAGGGAAGAAAAACTGTTTTTT
NA,NA,TRBJ1-1,TRBV6-6,CASAAGSDTEAFF,TGTGCCAGCGCCGCAGGGTCGGACACTGAAGCTTTCTTT